A single sample is the source of the 29 T cell receptor beta chains below, sequenced in a study of spatial heterogeneity in lung cancer (dated by TCRdb to the late 2010s). The time point label on this specimen signifies: blood at routine non-recurrence follow-up after resection. The method was 5' RACE. This sample was sequenced with a NextSeq 500. The public reads were reanalyzed by TCRdb: fastp trimming at Q25, MiXCR alignment, in-frame beta chains only. CDR3 protein sequences are deduplicated, and each keeps its most common genes and DNA. Within this sample are some 10,000 distinct CDR3 sequences, with roughly a tenth of them counted one time only. The ten largest clones represent about 34% of the sample. This sample comprised PBMCs, obtained at follow-up. All receptors derive from a female donor with early-stage non-small cell lung cancer.

This clonotype showed up many times. The chain uses TRBV20-1 and TRBJ2-7, with a weak D call TRBD2 (5 bases). Germline values: CDR1 DFQATT, CDR2 SNEGSKA (reference sequence). V was clipped by 0 bases and J by 6 bases, with 30 bases between them. CDR3 length equals 19 residues. The CDR3 DNA reads as TGCAGTGCTAGAGAAGGCAGGACGGGATTTGGGCTTCAGGCGGTCGAGCAGTACTTC. As protein: CSAREGRTGFGLQAVEQYF.

The DNA of the CDR3 is TGTGCCAGCAGTCGGGGGTACGAGCAGTACTTC. Its translation is CASSRGYEQYF. The chain uses TRBV27 and TRBJ2-7, with D possibly matching TRBD2 (6 bases). This CDR3 has 11 residues. With 5 bases removed from V and 4 bases from J, the gap between germline ends came to 6 bases. The germline CDR1 and CDR2 sequences are MNHEY and SMNVEV (reference sequence).

This clonotype was recorded many times. Here the CDR3 DNA reads TGCGCCAGCAGCCAGGCCCTAGCGGGAGGGGAGCAGTTCTTC. Translation gives CASSQALAGGEQFF. This chain links TRBV4-3 with TRBJ2-1, with 12 bases identical to TRBD2. This CDR3 is 14 amino acids long. Germline V gene sequence: CDR1 LGHNA, CDR2 YSLEER. With 3 bases clipped from V and 10 bases from J, the junction kept 4 bases outside the gene matches.

The V and J genes are TRBV6-4 and TRBJ2-1; D remains ambiguous. Trimming removed 0 bases from V and 5 bases from J, with 5 bases in between. CDR1 is MRHNA, CDR2 SNTAGT, per germline. This CDR3 region has 13 residues. CDR3 residues: CASSDSGHNEQFF. The CDR3 nucleotides are TGTGCCAGCAGTGACTCAGGGCACAATGAGCAGTTCTTC.

This clonotype was seen many times. This rearrangement joins TRBV21-1 to TRBJ2-7; the table's D call, TRBD1, has no DNA check behind it. TRBV21-1 is classified as a pseudogene. This CDR3 is 15 amino acids long. The CDR3 here is CASTATGESSYEQYV. CDR3 DNA: TGTGCCAGCACCGCCACAGGGGAAAGCTCCTACGAGCAGTACGTC.

There are many counts of this clonotype. This rearrangement joins TRBV29-1 to TRBJ2-2; weak D call: TRBD2 (5 bases). The V end lost 7 bases, the J end lost 5 bases, and 17 bases lay between the germline ends. Per the germline V gene, CDR1 is SQVTM and CDR2 is ANQGSEA. The CDR3 runs 14 residues. For the CDR3, the DNA is TGCAGCGGCCTTTTCGGGAAGCAGACCGGGGAGCTGTTTTTT. Translated: CSGLFGKQTGELFF.

This clonotype appeared a few times. This chain joins TRBV7-8 and TRBJ2-3; possibly TRBD2 for D (7 bases). The CDR3 loop spans 16 amino acids. Germline CDR1 SGHVS, CDR2 FQNEAQ. Trimming took 0 bases from V and 3 from J, leaving 13 bases between them. CDR3 protein: CASSLAWGGPTDTQYF. The CDR3 nucleotides read TGTGCCAGCAGCTTAGCTTGGGGGGGCCCTACAGATACGCAGTATTTT.

The table lists this clonotype with many counts. The CDR3 DNA sequence: TGTGCCAGCAGGACCGGACGGGTCGGCAATCAGCCCCAGCATTTT. It encodes CASRTGRVGNQPQHF. The gene calls are TRBV28 and TRBJ1-5; D is undetermined. From germline, CDR1 is MDHEN and CDR2 SYDVKM. The CDR3 extends over 15 amino acids. V was trimmed by 6 bases and J by 2 bases, leaving 14 bases between them.

This clonotype showed up many times. V is TRBV24-1 and J is TRBJ2-3; 8 bases agree with TRBD2. From germline, CDR1 is KGHDR and CDR2 SFDVKD. V was pared by 3 bases and J by 3 bases, with 4 bases of the junction left unmatched. This CDR3 region has 15 residues. The CDR3 DNA reads as TGTGCCACCAGTGATAGCGGGAGAGGGACAGATACGCAGTATTTT. Translation: CATSDSGRGTDTQYF.

This clonotype was detected many times. The CDR3 nucleotides read TGCAGTGCTAGAGATAACCGACTAGCGGGGGTCTACGAGCAGTACTTC. Amino acids: CSARDNRLAGVYEQYF. The chain combines TRBV20-1 with TRBJ2-7; 12 bases agree with TRBD2. J was trimmed by 3 bases and V by 0 bases; bases with no gene match: 6. The CDR3 is made up of 16 amino acids. Germline values: CDR1 DFQATT, CDR2 SNEGSKA (reference sequence).

This clonotype was seen at least ten times. This chain links TRBV12-3 or TRBV12-4 with TRBJ2-7, with D unresolved. The ends were cut back, 1 base at V and 1 base at J, with 8 bases in the middle. The CDR3 consists of 14 residues. This chain's CDR3 is CASSLGLSSYEQYF. CDR3 coding DNA: TGTGCCAGCAGTTTAGGATTGTCATCCTACGAGCAGTACTTC.

Many counts were recorded for this clonotype. This rearrangement joins TRBV2 to TRBJ2-5, with D possibly matching TRBD1 (7 bases). The CDR3 extends over 14 amino acids. V dropped 6 bases and J dropped 5 bases, with 16 bases sitting between them. CDR1 is SNHLY and CDR2 is FYNNEI in the germline V gene. DNA of the CDR3: TGTGCCAGCAGGGGACAGTCGGAGGGCGAGACCCAGTACTTC. This encodes CASRGQSEGETQYF.

In this sample, this clonotype turned up a few times. V is TRBV29-1 and J is TRBJ2-1; D is perhaps TRBD2 (5 bases). The CDR3 is 14 amino acids. Trimming pared 7 bases from V and 0 bases from J, leaving 13 bases between. Germline V gene lookup returns CDR1 SQVTM and CDR2 ANQGSEA. The CDR3 here is CSASVGSSYNEQFF. The CDR3 nucleotides read TGCAGCGCTTCGGTGGGGAGCTCCTACAATGAGCAGTTCTTC.

This clonotype has a count of ten or more. V and J are TRBV7-6 and TRBJ2-5, with 12 bases that match TRBD2. Germline values: CDR1 SGHVS, CDR2 FNYEAQ. This CDR3 region has 16 residues. V lost 5 bases to trimming and J lost 5 bases; unmatched junction nucleotides: 9. The CDR3 here is CASSPGTSGPWETQYF. The CDR3 nucleotides are TGTGCCAGCAGCCCCGGGACTAGCGGGCCATGGGAGACCCAGTACTTC.

This clonotype has at least ten counts. The V and J genes are TRBV10-3 and TRBJ1-2; tentatively, D is TRBD1 (5 bases). Between the trimmed V and J ends, which lost 5 bases and 2 bases, there was a span of 12 bases. The CDR3 has 14 residues. Germline-derived CDR1 and CDR2 are ENHRY and SYGVKD. CDR3 in DNA: TGTGCCATCAGTCTAAGACAGATGAACTATGGCTACACCTTC. Translating gives CAISLRQMNYGYTF.

This clonotype was observed at least ten times. V is TRBV20-1 and J is TRBJ2-1, with 9 bases that match TRBD2. This CDR3 is 15 amino acids long. With 2 bases clipped from V and 2 bases from J, the junction kept 4 bases outside the gene matches. In germline, CDR1 is DFQATT, CDR2 SNEGSKA (reference sequence). DNA of the CDR3: TGCAGTGCTAGAAAGGCTAGCGGGACCTACAATGAGCAGTTCTTC. Amino acids: CSARKASGTYNEQFF.

The CDR3 loop reads CASSPPDRIYEQYF. CDR3 DNA: TGTGCCAGCTCACCACCGGACAGGATCTACGAGCAGTACTTC. The chain recombines TRBV18 with TRBJ2-7; the match to TRBD1 covers 7 bases. Germline V gene data show CDR1 as KGHSH and CDR2 as LQKENI. V was pared by 0 bases and J by 3 bases, with 2 bases of the junction left unmatched. The CDR3 is made up of 14 amino acids. The variable domain in full, completed from reference TRBV18 and TRBJ2-7, reads NAGVMQNPRHLVRRRGQEARLRCSPMKGHSHVYWYRQLPEEGLKFMVYLQKENIIDESGMPKERFSAEFPKEGPSILRIQQVVRGDSAAYFCASSPPDRIYEQYFGPGTRLTVT.

The V gene is TRBV10-3, the J gene TRBJ2-5, with D tentatively TRBD1 (6 bases). V gave up 6 bases and J gave up 2 bases, with 13 bases separating them. Germline assignment: CDR1 ENHRY and CDR2 SYGVKD. CDR3 length equals 14 residues. The CDR3 coding sequence is TGTGCCATCAGCCTCGACAGGAAGCAAGAGACCCAGTACTTC. Encoded protein: CAISLDRKQETQYF.

This clonotype was seen ten or more times. The chain employs TRBV6-1 and TRBJ1-5; D perhaps matches TRBD1 (6 bases). Trimming cost V 7 bases and J 2 bases, with 15 bases left between them. There are 15 residues in the CDR3. Germline V gene data show CDR1 as MNHNS and CDR2 as SASEGT. CDR3 amino acids: CASNLQGSGNQPQHF. CDR3 DNA sequence: TGTGCCAGCAATCTCCAGGGGAGCGGCAATCAGCCCCAGCATTTT.

The chain links TRBV23-1 to TRBJ2-7; D ambiguous. Being an ORF, TRBV23-1 has a function that is uncertain. This CDR3 region has 16 residues. Trimming stripped 4 bases from V and 3 bases from J, with 19 bases between. CDR3 bases: TGCGCCAGCAGTCGCACAGAGAGGACGAGAGGCTACGAGCAGTACTTC. This codes for CASSRTERTRGYEQYF.

This clonotype has more than one count but fewer than ten. A much larger clonotype is one base distant, so this may be a read error. The chain is built from TRBV12-3 or TRBV12-4 and TRBJ1-5, with TRBD1 matching 8 bases. V lost 4 bases, J lost 11 bases, and 4 bases stayed unmatched. The CDR3 runs 12 residues. Written as DNA, the CDR3 is TGTGCCAGCAGTTGGACAGGGTGGGCCCAGCATTTT. Amino acids: CASSWTGWAQHF.

This clonotype was found a few times. The genes are TRBV5-1 and TRBJ2-3; 9 bases align to TRBD2. The CDR3 has 16 residues. The V and J ends lost 0 bases and 2 bases, in that order; junction bases with no gene match: 4. In germline, CDR1 is SGHRS, CDR2 YFSETQ. This CDR3 reads CASSLERGGATDTQYF. In DNA form, the CDR3 reads TGCGCCAGCAGCTTGGAACGCGGGGGGGCCACAGATACGCAGTATTTT.

The CDR3 is CASRPTGGWETQYF. The CDR3, as DNA: TGTGCCAGCAGACCTACAGGGGGCTGGGAGACCCAGTACTTC. The genes are TRBV12-3 or TRBV12-4 and TRBJ2-5; 9 positions match TRBD1. The junction had 7 bases not matched to a gene; V was cut back by 6 bases and J by 5 bases. The CDR3 contains 14 residues.

Ten or more counts support this clonotype. The chain combines TRBV24-1 with TRBJ2-1, with 7 bases fitting TRBD1. This CDR3 is 14 amino acids long. V dropped 3 bases and J dropped 7; count of bases not matched to a gene: 5. Looked up from germline, CDR1 is KGHDR and CDR2 is SFDVKD. CDR3 nucleotide sequence: TGTGCCACCAGTGATCCAGGGGGTTGGAATGAGCAGTTCTTC. Translating it yields CATSDPGGWNEQFF.

Ten or more counts support this clonotype. The chain links TRBV20-1 to TRBJ2-3; possibly TRBD1 for D (6 bases). This CDR3 spans 15 amino acids. Trimming took off 4 bases at V and 2 bases at J, with 16 bases between the two ends. Germline-derived CDR1 and CDR2 are DFQATT and SNEGSKA (reference sequence). For the CDR3, the DNA is TGCAGTGCTAATGCCGCGACAGGCTCCACAGATACGCAGTATTTT. Its translation: CSANAATGSTDTQYF.

The chain couples TRBV29-1 to TRBJ2-3; TRBD2 matches at 8 bases. V lost 5 bases and J lost 4; bases outside the gene matches: 5. The germline CDR1 and CDR2 sequences are SQVTM and ANQGSEA. The CDR3 is 13 residues long. Here the CDR3 DNA reads TGCAGCGTTTCGAGGCGGGGGGCAGATACGCAGTATTTT. Translating it yields CSVSRRGADTQYF.

The chain's CDR3 is CSARTLLAGDYYEQYF. CDR3 coding DNA: TGCAGTGCTCGGACCTTACTAGCGGGAGATTATTACGAGCAGTACTTC. V and J are TRBV20-1 and TRBJ2-7; 11 bases map to TRBD2. This CDR3 spans 16 amino acids. The trim removed 5 bases at V and 4 bases at J, leaving 13 bases unmatched. Germline lookup yields CDR1 DFQATT and CDR2 SNEGSKA (reference sequence).

This clonotype was seen many times. The chain uses TRBV6-6 and TRBJ2-5; 12 bases map to TRBD1. V lost 0 bases to trimming and J lost 4 bases; unmatched junction nucleotides: 6. Germline V gene data show CDR1 as MNHNY and CDR2 as SVGAGI (reference sequence). CDR3 length: 17 amino acids. The CDR3 sequence is CASSYSRDRGQGETQYF. The CDR3 nucleotides read TGTGCCAGCAGTTACTCGAGGGACAGGGGGCAAGGAGAGACCCAGTACTTC.

The sample holds a few counts of this clonotype. This sequence joins TRBV6-5 and TRBJ2-7, with 7 nucleotides matching TRBD1. The V gene's germline CDR1 is MNHEY and CDR2 SVGAGI. The CDR3 has 18 residues. After removal of 4 bases from V and 1 base from J, the junction contained 16 bases not matched to a gene. The CDR3: CASSFGTPRRTGSYEQYF. CDR3 coding DNA: TGTGCCAGCAGTTTCGGGACCCCGAGGCGGACAGGATCCTACGAGCAGTACTTC.